A selection of T cell receptor beta chains follows, all from one sample in a study of cytomegalovirus exposure and HLA in healthy donors. Sequenced by immunoSEQ multiplex PCR; TCRdb stores in-frame clones only, minus some. The data show 74,000 or so clones, with 60% to 85% seen just once and around 6% held by the top ten. The sequenced sample was PBMCs. These receptors all stem from a male donor in good health and CMV-seropositive. Each CDR3 is given with its conserved first and last residue. D genes are given only for firm matches. Size values are once, few and many counts, or a class for expanded clones, and some rows have none.

V	size	D	J	CDR3	DNA
TRBV5-1	once	TRBD2	TRBJ2-1	CASSLSLAGAEQFF	TGCGCCAGCAGCTTGTCGTTAGCGGGAGCCGAGCAGTTCTTC
TRBV13	NA	TRBD2	TRBJ2-7	CASSIRTSGGVYEQYF	TGTGCCAGCAGCATACGGACTAGCGGGGGGGTTTACGAGCAGTACTTC
TRBV28	NA	TRBD2	TRBJ2-2	CASRSLAGNTGELFF	TGTGCCAGCAGAAGTCTAGCGGGCAACACCGGGGAGCTGTTTTTT
TRBV6-5	NA	NA	TRBJ1-1	CASSHNAEAFF	TGTGCCAGCAGCCACAACGCTGAAGCTTTCTTT
TRBV4-1	NA	NA	TRBJ2-6	CASSPPRVSGANVLTF	TGCGCCAGCAGCCCCCCGCGGGTCTCTGGGGCCAACGTCCTGACTTTC
TRBV5-1	NA	NA	TRBJ1-2	CASRPVSNYGYTF	TGCGCCAGCAGGCCAGTCTCTAACTATGGCTACACCTTC
TRBV2	once	NA	TRBJ1-5	CASSKQAGSNQPQHF	TGTGCCAGCAGTAAACAGGCCGGTAGCAATCAGCCCCAGCATTTT
TRBV28	NA	NA	TRBJ1-3	CASRDVRGLVGNTIYF	TGTGCCAGCAGAGACGTGAGGGGGTTAGTTGGAAACACCATATATTTT
TRBV7-7	NA	TRBD2	TRBJ2-2	CASSSAGTSGRQDGELFF	TGTGCTAGCAGCTCGGCGGGGACTAGCGGGAGACAGGACGGGGAGCTGTTTTTT
TRBV28	NA	TRBD1	TRBJ2-7	CASSRDRANEQYF	TGTGCCAGCAGCCGGGACAGGGCTAACGAGCAGTACTTC
TRBV4-1	few	NA	TRBJ2-3	CASSQGVGGTSTDTQYF	TGCGCCAGCAGCCAAGGTGTCGGGGGAACTAGCACAGATACGCAGTATTTT
TRBV13	NA	TRBD1	TRBJ1-5	CASSLRQGNQPQHF	TGTGCCAGCAGCCTACGACAGGGGAATCAGCCCCAGCATTTT
TRBV19	NA	NA	TRBJ2-5	CASSQPSGILDF	TGTGCCAGTAGTCAACCTAGTGGCATATTGGACTTC
TRBV27	once	NA	TRBJ2-1	CASSQSGFRGEQFF	TGTGCCAGCAGCCAATCCGGTTTTAGGGGTGAGCAGTTCTTC
TRBV2	NA	NA	TRBJ2-2	CASSKAGEGAGELFF	TGTGCCAGCAGTAAAGCAGGGGAAGGTGCAGGGGAGCTGTTTTTT
TRBV7-9	NA	NA	TRBJ2-7	CASSLSGYTYEQYF	TGTGCCAGCAGCCTTAGCGGCTACACCTACGAGCAGTACTTC
TRBV7-6	NA	NA	TRBJ2-5	CASSLDRDNQETQYF	TGTGCCAGCAGCTTAGACCGGGACAACCAAGAGACCCAGTACTTC
TRBV19	NA	NA	TRBJ1-1	CASRSLGITEAFF	TGTGCCAGTCGATCTCTAGGAATCACTGAAGCTTTCTTT
TRBV18	NA	NA	TRBJ1-2	CASSEEGTRGYTF	TGTGCCAGCTCAGAGGAGGGCACTAGGGGCTACACCTTC
TRBV15	NA	TRBD1	TRBJ1-5	CATSRDSPGQVSNQPQHF	TGTGCCACCAGCAGAGATTCCCCGGGACAGGTTAGCAATCAGCCCCAGCATTTT
TRBV6-5	once	TRBD1	TRBJ1-2	CASRPQGAEGYTF	TGTGCCAGCAGACCACAGGGGGCCGAAGGCTACACCTTC
TRBV7-8	NA	NA	TRBJ1-1	CASSLGENTEAFF	TGTGCCAGCAGCTTAGGAGAGAACACTGAAGCTTTCTTT
TRBV7-9	NA	NA	TRBJ1-2	CASSLSSLGGRDYGYTF	TGTGCCAGCAGCCTCTCCTCGTTGGGCGGGAGGGACTATGGCTACACCTTC
TRBV5-6	NA	TRBD1	TRBJ1-4	CASSLIGTGDEKLFF	TGTGCCAGCAGCTTGATCGGGACAGGGGATGAAAAACTGTTTTTT
TRBV10-1	NA	TRBD1	TRBJ2-7	CASTPPGQGLNEQYF	TGCGCCAGCACTCCTCCGGGACAGGGGTTGAACGAGCAGTACTTC